These 16 T cell receptor beta chains were all obtained from the same sample, sequenced in a study of blood T cell repertoires in COVID-19. Data came from immunoSEQ multiplex PCR; TCRdb stores just in-frame clones and leaves some out. The data show 50,000 to 65,000 clones, roughly 80% seen once. The source material was peripheral blood. The receptor set was obtained from a man in his fifties or sixties with COVID-19, enrolled during active disease.

V and J are TRBV27 and TRBJ2-3, with TRBD1 matching 8 bases. Germline CDR1 reads MNHEY; CDR2 reads SMNVEV (reference sequence). The V and J ends lost 0 bases and 6 bases, in that order; junction bases with no gene match: 2. The CDR3 extends over 14 amino acids. This chain's CDR3 is CASSLSYRGDTQYF. Written as DNA, the CDR3 is TGTGCCAGCAGTTTATCGTACAGGGGGGATACGCAGTATTTT.

This clone was detected once. CDR3 amino acids: CASSTGIYGYTF. The DNA for the CDR3 is TGTGCCAGCAGTACAGGGATCTATGGCTACACCTTC. The chain has TRBV5-4 and TRBJ1-2; the D gene is possibly TRBD1 (6 bases). The CDR3 consists of 12 residues. V lost 5 bases to trimming and J lost 4 bases, with 9 bases between them. Looked up from germline, CDR1 is SGHNT and CDR2 is YYREEE (reference sequence).

The V gene is TRBV14, the J gene TRBJ2-5; D ambiguous. The CDR3 loop spans 14 amino acids. Germline V lookup: CDR1 SGHDN, CDR2 FVKESK. Trimming took off 4 bases at V and 1 base at J, with 10 bases between the two ends. In DNA, the CDR3 is TGTGCCAGCAGCCGAGACCGGGTCCAAGAGACCCAGTACTTC. Its translation is CASSRDRVQETQYF.

V and J are TRBV10-3 and TRBJ1-1, with 7 bases aligning to TRBD1. The germline V gene has CDR1 ENHRY and CDR2 SYGVKD. This CDR3 is built from 17 residues. V lost 4 bases and J lost 1; bases outside the gene matches: 12. CDR3 amino acids: CAISGGTQGITNTEAFF. CDR3 DNA sequence: TGTGCCATCAGTGGGGGGACACAGGGGATCACGAACACTGAAGCTTTCTTT.

This clone was picked up one time. The chain has TRBV2 and TRBJ1-1, with D maybe TRBD1 (6 bases). The germline V gene has CDR1 SNHLY and CDR2 FYNNEI. Trimming took off 6 bases at V and 0 bases at J, with 11 bases between the two ends. The CDR3 consists of 14 residues. In DNA, the CDR3 is TGTGCCAGCAGAGGCGACAGGTTGAACACTGAAGCTTTCTTT. Translated: CASRGDRLNTEAFF.

The rearrangement joins TRBV11-2 to TRBJ1-5; tentative D call: TRBD1 (6 bases). The germline V gene has CDR1 SGHAT and CDR2 FQNNGV. The V end lost 5 bases, the J end lost 10 bases, and 15 bases lay between the germline ends. CDR3 length equals 13 residues. The CDR3 region is CASSLSLRGPQHF. The CDR3 nucleotides are TGTGCCAGCAGCCTCTCTCTCAGGGGCCCCCAGCATTTT.

This clone was observed many times. V gene TRBV4-1 combines with J gene TRBJ2-7; tentative D call: TRBD2 (7 bases). The CDR3 loop spans 16 amino acids. Germline CDR1 reads MGHRA; CDR2 reads YSYEKL. The ends were cut back, 1 base at V and 5 bases at J, with 18 bases in the middle. CDR3 nucleotide sequence: TGCGCCAGCAGCCAAGGGAGAGCGCGGGGGCGCCACGAGCAGTACTTC. It specifies CASSQGRARGRHEQYF.

The chain links TRBV5-4 to TRBJ2-3; 7 nucleotides agree with TRBD1. V lost 0 bases and J lost 4; bases outside the gene matches: 8. CDR1 is SGHNT, CDR2 YYREEE, per germline (reference sequence). The length of the CDR3 is 16 residues. In DNA form, the CDR3 reads TGTGCCAGCAGCTTGGGTGGACAGGCCGGGGCAGATACGCAGTATTTT. Translating gives CASSLGGQAGADTQYF. The variable domain in full, completed from reference TRBV5-4 and TRBJ2-3, reads ETGVTQSPTHLIKTRGQQVTLRCSSQSGHNTVSWYQQALGQGPQFIFQYYREEENGRGNFPPRFSGLQFPNYSSELNVNALELDDSALYLCASSLGGQAGADTQYFGPGTRLTVL.

The CDR3 region has the DNA TGCAGCGTTGCTGGCGGGGGGGGAATCTCGGAGACCCAGTACTTC. The encoded protein is CSVAGGGGISETQYF. V is TRBV29-1 and J is TRBJ2-5, with TRBD2 identical over 9 bases. The CDR3 has 15 amino acids. Germline CDR1 and CDR2: SQVTM and ANQGSEA. V was clipped by 4 bases and J by 5 bases; unmatched bases: 11.

This rearrangement joins TRBV12-3 or TRBV12-4 to TRBJ1-6, with no clear D. The CDR3 extends over 12 amino acids. The ends were cut back, 1 base at V and 10 bases at J, with 5 bases in the middle. Here the CDR3 reads CASSLVGSPLHF. The CDR3 DNA sequence: TGTGCCAGCAGTTTAGTGGGCTCACCCCTCCACTTT.

The chain couples TRBV6-5 to TRBJ1-1; possibly TRBD1 for D (5 bases). From germline, CDR1 is MNHEY and CDR2 SVGAGI. The CDR3 has 15 residues. The V gene lost 7 bases and the J gene lost 2 bases, with 17 bases spanning the gap. The CDR3 here is CASNILNQGNTEAFF. The CDR3 DNA follows: TGTGCCAGCAATATACTAAACCAGGGTAACACTGAAGCTTTCTTT.

V gene TRBV7-9 combines with J gene TRBJ1-2, with 8 bases aligning to TRBD1. The germline CDR1 and CDR2 sequences are SEHNR and FQNEAQ (reference sequence). This CDR3 contains 15 residues. The J segment lost 5 bases and the V segment lost 4 bases, leaving 9 bases of the junction unmatched. The CDR3 DNA is TGTGCCAGCAGCTACTCTCAGGACAGGGTTTATGGCTACACCTTC. The encoded protein is CASSYSQDRVYGYTF.

V gene TRBV4-1 combines with J gene TRBJ1-4; D remains ambiguous. The CDR3 contains 15 residues. V gave up 0 bases and J gave up 4 bases, with 9 bases separating them. Germline V lookup: CDR1 MGHRA, CDR2 YSYEKL. The CDR3 loop is CASSQEGRSNEKLFF. In nucleotides, the CDR3 is TGCGCCAGCAGCCAAGAAGGCCGGAGTAATGAAAAACTGTTTTTT.

The genes are TRBV7-9 and TRBJ2-3; 7 bases map to TRBD2. The CDR3 extends over 15 amino acids. The V gene end was trimmed by 7 bases and the J gene end by 4 bases; junction bases not matched to a gene: 11. Germline V lookup: CDR1 SEHNR, CDR2 FQNEAQ (reference sequence). Here the CDR3 reads CASTVVAGAADTQYF. The CDR3 coding sequence is TGTGCCAGCACCGTTGTTGCGGGAGCTGCAGATACGCAGTATTTT.

The chain has TRBV5-4 and TRBJ1-2, with D hard to call. V shed 3 bases and J shed 6 bases, with 6 bases lying between them. There are 11 residues in the CDR3. Per the germline V gene, CDR1 is SGHNT and CDR2 is YYREEE (reference sequence). The CDR3 reads CASSWEDGYTF. The CDR3 DNA is TGTGCCAGCAGCTGGGAGGATGGCTACACCTTC. The whole variable domain, filled in from reference TRBV5-4 and TRBJ1-2, reads ETGVTQSPTHLIKTRGQQVTLRCSSQSGHNTVSWYQQALGQGPQFIFQYYREEENGRGNFPPRFSGLQFPNYSSELNVNALELDDSALYLCASSWEDGYTFGSGTRLTVV.

V usage is TRBV10-3 and J usage is TRBJ1-5; D remains unclear. Germline V gene lookup returns CDR1 ENHRY and CDR2 SYGVKD. Trimming took 1 base from V and 3 from J, leaving 7 bases between them. The CDR3 runs to 14 residues. CDR3 amino acids: CAISEWAYNQPQHF. The CDR3 DNA follows: TGTGCCATCAGTGAGTGGGCTTACAATCAGCCCCAGCATTTT.